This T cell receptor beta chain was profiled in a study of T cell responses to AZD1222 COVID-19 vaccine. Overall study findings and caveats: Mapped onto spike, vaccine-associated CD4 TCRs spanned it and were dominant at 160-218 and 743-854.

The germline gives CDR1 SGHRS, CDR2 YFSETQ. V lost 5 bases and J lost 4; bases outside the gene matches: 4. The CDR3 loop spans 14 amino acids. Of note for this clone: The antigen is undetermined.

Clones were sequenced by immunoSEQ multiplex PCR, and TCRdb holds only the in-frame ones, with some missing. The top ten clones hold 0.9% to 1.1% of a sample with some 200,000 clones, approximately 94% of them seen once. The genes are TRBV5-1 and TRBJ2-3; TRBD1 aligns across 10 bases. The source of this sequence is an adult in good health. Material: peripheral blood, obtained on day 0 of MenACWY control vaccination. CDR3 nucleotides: TGCGCCAGCAGACTGGACAGGGGGTCAGATACGCAGTATTTT. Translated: CASRLDRGSDTQYF.